The entry below gives a single T cell receptor (beta chain) sequence along with its context. This specimen belongs to a study of blood T cell repertoires in COVID-19. The CDR3 extends over 15 amino acids. CDR1 and CDR2 from the germline V gene are SGHVS and FQNEAQ. The V and J ends lost 5 bases and 5 bases, in that order; junction bases with no gene match: 8. Some clones are missing from TCRdb's copy, which holds only in-frame ones; the method was immunoSEQ multiplex PCR. The table lists approximately 470,000 clones, approximately 85% of them singletons. The genes are TRBV7-8 and TRBJ1-2; 10 positions match TRBD1. The sequence came from a human donor in a cohort sampled during active COVID-19. Input material: peripheral blood. The CDR3 loop is CASSLLTGGDYGYTF. As DNA, the CDR3 is TGTGCCAGCAGCCTGCTGACAGGGGGCGATTATGGCTACACCTTC.